The 29 T cell receptor beta chains below come from one sample, sequenced in a study of shared clonotypes between healthy human individuals. Assay used: immunoSEQ multiplex PCR; TCRdb lists only in-frame clones, some missing. Found here are 2 million to 2.5 million clones, 92% of them singletons; the top ten hold 0.37%. The sequencing input was naive CD4+ T cells from PBMCs. Subset specified: CD45RA+ positively selected. The receptors derive from a man aged 18 to 30 in good health. Some clones in this sample may be carry-over from other donors' samples.

The rearrangement links TRBV25-1 to TRBJ1-2; D gene unclear. The V end was cut by 3 bases, the J end by 4 bases, with 9 bases between. The CDR3 is 13 residues long. CDR1 is MGHDK and CDR2 is SYGVNS in the germline V gene. The CDR3 protein is CASSDLSPYGYTF. The CDR3 DNA reads as TGTGCCAGCAGTGACTTGAGCCCCTATGGCTACACCTTC.

The rearrangement joins TRBV25-1 to TRBJ2-1, with 12 nucleotides matching TRBD2. Germline lookup yields CDR1 MGHDK and CDR2 SYGVNS. Trimming cost V 3 bases and J 5 bases; bases outside gene matches: 11. The CDR3 has 18 amino acids. CDR3 nucleotide sequence: TGTGCCAGCAGTGATACTAGCGGGAGGTACCGAGTCCACAATGAGCAGTTCTTC. Protein product: CASSDTSGRYRVHNEQFF. Based on the CDR3 plus reference TRBV25-1 and TRBJ2-1, the full variable domain is EADIYQTPRYLVIGTGKKITLECSQTMGHDKMYWYQQDPGMELHLIHYSYGVNSTEKGDLSSESTVSRIRTEHFPLTLESARPSHTSQYLCASSDTSGRYRVHNEQFFGPGTRLTVL.

The chain combines TRBV14 with TRBJ2-4; D is uncertain. The CDR3 runs 14 residues. Germline V gives CDR1 SGHDN, CDR2 FVKESK. Trimming removed 9 bases at V and 7 bases at J, with 19 bases between. CDR3 in amino acids: CARKPTSVGNIQYF. CDR3 bases: TGTGCCAGAAAGCCAACGTCGGTAGGTAACATTCAGTACTTC.

The chain employs TRBV5-4 and TRBJ2-5; D is ambiguous. The length of the CDR3 is 15 residues. The germline V gene encodes CDR1 SGHNT and CDR2 YYREEE (reference sequence). Trimming stripped 5 bases from V and 3 bases from J, with 17 bases between. This chain's CDR3 is CASRAIGVGEETQYF. The DNA of the CDR3 is TGTGCCAGCAGGGCTATTGGGGTTGGGGAAGAGACCCAGTACTTC.

The chain has TRBV5-1 and TRBJ2-4; 8 bases are shared with TRBD1. CDR1 and CDR2 (germline): SGHRS, YFSETQ. The CDR3 spans 13 residues. The junction had 6 bases not matched to a gene; V was cut back by 5 bases and J by 8 bases. CDR3: CASRTGVGDIQYF. The CDR3 DNA reads as TGCGCCAGCAGGACAGGGGTAGGAGACATTCAGTACTTC.

The CDR3 loop is CASSELAGGSPYEQYF. The CDR3 DNA is TGTGCCAGCAGTGAACTAGCGGGAGGAAGTCCCTACGAGCAGTACTTC. This rearrangement joins TRBV6-4 to TRBJ2-7; 12 bases fit TRBD2. The germline V gene encodes CDR1 MRHNA and CDR2 SNTAGT. Trimming at V came to 3 bases and at J to 2 bases, leaving 5 bases not matched to a gene. The CDR3 has 16 residues.

V and J are TRBV18 and TRBJ2-5; tentative D call: TRBD2 (5 bases). This CDR3 has 15 amino acids. Germline CDR1 is KGHSH and CDR2 is LQKENI. The V end lost 0 bases, the J end lost 5 bases, and 13 bases lay between the germline ends. The CDR3 is CASSPPGFSEETQYF. CDR3 nucleotide sequence: TGTGCCAGCTCACCACCCGGGTTTAGCGAGGAGACCCAGTACTTC.

V gene TRBV11-2 combines with J gene TRBJ2-7, with a tentative D call TRBD2 (5 bases). The CDR3 covers 19 residues. The germline V gene has CDR1 SGHAT and CDR2 FQNNGV. Trimming cost V 0 bases and J 0 bases, with 21 bases left between them. The CDR3 DNA is TGTGCCAGCAGCTTAGATATTTCACCACGGCGGGTAAACTCCTACGAGCAGTACTTC. It encodes CASSLDISPRRVNSYEQYF.

The chain employs TRBV15 and TRBJ1-3; D is unresolved. The germline V gene has CDR1 LNHNV and CDR2 YYDKDF (reference sequence). The CDR3 consists of 15 residues. Trimming removed 3 bases at V and 4 bases at J, with 13 bases between. The CDR3 nucleotides are TGTGCCACCAGCAGGAACTTCGGAGCAGGAAACACCATATATTTT. Translation: CATSRNFGAGNTIYF.

The chain recombines TRBV25-1 with TRBJ2-1; the match to TRBD2 covers 7 bases. Germline V CDR1 and CDR2: MGHDK, SYGVNS. Trimming cost V 6 bases and J 9 bases; bases outside gene matches: 5. This CDR3 has 12 amino acids. CDR3: CASRDGRPEQFF. The CDR3, as DNA: TGTGCCAGCAGGGACGGGAGGCCTGAGCAGTTCTTC.

J is TRBJ2-3 and V is TRBV28, with TRBD1 identical over 12 bases. The CDR3 spans 18 residues. Germline V CDR1 and CDR2: MDHEN, SYDVKM. After removal of 1 base from V and 4 bases from J, the junction contained 9 bases not matched to a gene. CDR3: CASSLYPSGQGAPDTQYF. The CDR3 DNA follows: TGTGCCAGCAGTTTATACCCATCGGGACAGGGGGCCCCAGATACGCAGTATTTT.

J is TRBJ2-7 and V is TRBV6-5; D might be TRBD1 or TRBD2, each matching 6 bases. The CDR3 totals 15 residues. V shed 4 bases and J shed 2 bases, with 15 bases lying between them. Germline V CDR1 and CDR2: MNHEY, SVGAGI. The CDR3 region has the DNA TGTGCCAGCAGTTCCTTAGGGGGACTTACCTACGAGCAGTACTTC. This gives the protein CASSSLGGLTYEQYF.

The V and J genes are TRBV19 and TRBJ1-5; D not resolved. V lost 3 bases and J 2 bases, leaving 14 bases between the germline ends. This CDR3 is built from 16 residues. Germline lookup yields CDR1 LNHDA and CDR2 SQIVND (reference sequence). DNA for the CDR3: TGTGCCAGTAGTATCCTGCCTCGGGGTGGCAATCAGCCCCAGCATTTT. Translated: CASSILPRGGNQPQHF.

This clone was observed once. This chain links TRBV28 with TRBJ2-5; tentatively, D is TRBD1 or TRBD2 (6 bases each). CDR3 length equals 15 residues. Per germline, CDR1 MDHEN and CDR2 SYDVKM. Trimming left V 6 bases short and J 0 bases short, with 14 bases between. In nucleotides, the CDR3 is TGTGCCAGCAGCCTAAGGGGGGACTACCAAGAGACCCAGTACTTC. Residues: CASSLRGDYQETQYF.

The J gene is TRBJ2-1, the V gene TRBV5-1; 7 positions match TRBD2. The germline CDR1 and CDR2 sequences are SGHRS and YFSETQ. The CDR3 loop spans 14 amino acids. Losses at the gene ends were 7 bases for V and 1 base for J; bases not matched to a gene: 5. The CDR3 spells CASWAGVSYNEQFF. The CDR3 DNA sequence: TGCGCCAGCTGGGCGGGAGTTTCCTACAATGAGCAGTTCTTC. Based on the CDR3 plus reference TRBV5-1 and TRBJ2-1, the full variable domain is KAGVTQTPRYLIKTRGQQVTLSCSPISGHRSVSWYQQTPGQGLQFLFEYFSETQRNKGNFPGRFSGRQFSNSRSEMNVSTLELGDSALYLCASWAGVSYNEQFFGPGTRLTVL.

The V gene is TRBV7-2, the J gene TRBJ2-1, with 12 nucleotides matching TRBD2. This CDR3 is 19 amino acids long. The J segment lost 10 bases and the V segment lost 4 bases, leaving 20 bases of the junction unmatched. Germline V gene data show CDR1 as SGHTA and CDR2 as FQGNSA. CDR3 in amino acids: CASSSPGTSGRGGRVEQFF. The CDR3 bases are TGTGCCAGCAGCTCTCCCGGGACTAGCGGGCGGGGTGGTAGGGTGGAGCAGTTCTTC.

This rearrangement joins TRBV10-3 to TRBJ1-1, with 7 bases fitting TRBD1. V lost 5 bases, J lost 3 bases, and 3 bases stayed unmatched. Germline values: CDR1 ENHRY, CDR2 SYGVKD. CDR3 size: 13 residues. The CDR3 protein is CAISNTGDTEAFF. CDR3 sequence (DNA): TGTGCCATCAGTAACACAGGGGACACTGAAGCTTTCTTT.

V and J are TRBV7-9 and TRBJ2-3; 11 nucleotides agree with TRBD1. Germline assignment: CDR1 SEHNR and CDR2 FQNEAQ (reference sequence). The CDR3 contains 19 residues. The V segment lost 0 bases and the J segment 1 base; nucleotides outside the gene matches: 9. CDR3 amino acids: CASSLARTGGASGTDTQYF. The CDR3 bases are TGTGCCAGCAGCTTAGCGAGGACAGGGGGCGCGAGCGGCACAGATACGCAGTATTTT.

The genes are TRBV5-1 and TRBJ2-1; D remains ambiguous. The CDR3 contains 12 residues. Between the trimmed V and J ends, which lost 3 bases and 12 bases, there was a span of 13 bases. Germline V gene lookup returns CDR1 SGHRS and CDR2 YFSETQ. DNA of the CDR3: TGCGCCAGCAGCTGGCAGACTTCCGCGCAGTTCTTC. It translates to CASSWQTSAQFF.

The chain recombines TRBV4-3 with TRBJ2-3; 9 bases agree with TRBD1. The length of the CDR3 is 14 residues. The ends lost 5 bases at V and 6 bases at J; junction bases unmatched: 6. Germline-derived CDR1 and CDR2 are LGHNA and YSLEER. The CDR3 is CASSSGTGTDTQYF. CDR3 coding DNA: TGCGCCAGCAGCTCCGGGACAGGGACGGATACGCAGTATTTT.

The J gene is TRBJ2-5, the V gene TRBV6-5, with D perhaps matching TRBD2 (7 bases). V lost 8 bases and J 5 bases, leaving 21 bases between the germline ends. The CDR3 length is 15 residues. Per germline, CDR1 MNHEY and CDR2 SVGAGI. CDR3 bases: TGTGCCAGCCGGGGGGCAGGGGCCGACCGGGAGACCCAGTACTTC. This encodes CASRGAGADRETQYF.

V is TRBV18 and J is TRBJ2-3; no firm D call. The CDR3 contains 14 residues. Trimming shortened V by 2 bases and J by 5 bases, and 11 bases separated the two germline ends. The germline V gene has CDR1 KGHSH and CDR2 LQKENI. The CDR3 loop reads CASSPSPDGDTQYF. CDR3 nucleotides: TGTGCCAGCTCACCATCCCCGGACGGAGATACGCAGTATTTT.

Comment on this clone: This sample also contains other DNA sequences that code for the same CDR3. The chain links TRBV5-1 to TRBJ2-1; 8 bases align to TRBD1. Unmatched junction bases numbered 3, after V lost 0 bases and J lost 4 bases. The CDR3 is 15 amino acids. CDR1 SGHRS and CDR2 YFSETQ come from the germline V gene. CDR3 bases: TGCGCCAGCAGCTTGGCAGGGGGCCTTTACAATGAGCAGTTCTTC. Translation gives CASSLAGGLYNEQFF.

Of note for this clone: The identical CDR3 is also encoded by other nucleotide sequences in the sample. The chain has TRBV4-1 and TRBJ2-7, with D unresolved. V lost 2 bases and J 4 bases, leaving 9 bases between the germline ends. CDR1 is MGHRA and CDR2 is YSYEKL in the germline V gene. The CDR3 is made up of 13 amino acids. The CDR3 DNA follows: TGCGCCAGCAGCCAACCCCCCGGTTACGAGCAGTACTTC. Encoded protein: CASSQPPGYEQYF.

This chain uses TRBV5-1 with TRBJ1-5; 11 bases line up with TRBD1. The CDR3 runs 17 residues. Germline-derived CDR1 and CDR2 are SGHRS and YFSETQ. The CDR3 loop reads CAGPGTGGFRSNQPQHF. CDR3 nucleotides: TGCGCGGGGCCCGGGACAGGGGGATTTAGGAGCAATCAGCCCCAGCATTTT.

The gene calls are TRBV10-3 and TRBJ2-5; D remains unclear. Between the trimmed V and J ends, which lost 4 bases and 4 bases, there was a span of 10 bases. Germline V CDR1 and CDR2: ENHRY, SYGVKD. This CDR3 has 13 amino acids. DNA of the CDR3: TGTGCCATCAGTGCTAACGAGCCAGAGACCCAGTACTTC. Translation gives CAISANEPETQYF.

The rearrangement links TRBV2 to TRBJ2-1; 7 nucleotides match TRBD2. The CDR3 totals 14 residues. Per the germline V gene, CDR1 is SNHLY and CDR2 is FYNNEI. After removal of 5 bases from V and 6 bases from J, the junction contained 7 bases not matched to a gene. CDR3 region: CASSRLARFNEQFF. CDR3 nucleotide sequence: TGTGCCAGCAGTAGACTAGCTAGGTTCAATGAGCAGTTCTTC.

The CDR3 DNA sequence: TGTGCCAGCAGCCTGGGGACTAGCCGGAACACCGGGGAGCTGTTTTTT. Protein sequence: CASSLGTSRNTGELFF. The rearrangement uses TRBV14 and TRBJ2-2; 9 bases are shared with TRBD2. The CDR3 extends over 16 amino acids. J gave up 1 base and V 4 bases, and 4 bases lay outside the gene matches. In germline, CDR1 is SGHDN, CDR2 FVKESK.

This clone has a single count. At one of its ends the junction is not consistent with the germline gene, which may arise from a read error. CDR3 nucleotides: TGCGCCAGCAGCTTGGGGCCGAGACAGGGCCAAGAGGCCCAGTACTTC. Its translation: CASSLGPRQGQEAQYF. The chain is built from TRBV5-1 and TRBJ2-5; 7 bases agree with TRBD1. Looked up from germline, CDR1 is SGHRS and CDR2 is YFSETQ. The CDR3 is 16 amino acids.